This T cell receptor (beta chain) came from a study of blood T cell repertoires in COVID-19. About the research overall: COVID-19 samples collected from the United States, Italy and Spain covered acute and convalescent phases. Nucleic acid was either cDNA or gDNA, and it came from T cells, B-cell-depleted T cells, or PBMCs.

As handled by the study authors: Nucleated cell number was recorded as an estimate derived from reference gene primer amplification. The data were produced by immunoSEQ multiplex PCR, yet TCRdb's version contains in-frame clones alone and is incomplete. The DNA was the basis for D and trimming; V, J and clone size are from that table. The sample includes 70,000 to 90,000 clones, 75% to 90% seen only once; the top ten take around a sixth. The J segment lost 4 bases and the V segment lost 7 bases, leaving 10 bases of the junction unmatched. Germline values: CDR1 SGHDT, CDR2 YYEEEE. CDR3 length equals 15 residues.

This sequence originates from a woman of 80 years or more with acute or convalescent COVID-19. The specimen sequenced was peripheral blood. The V call is TRBV5-6, the J call TRBJ1-2; 10 nucleotides match TRBD1. The CDR3 nucleotides read TGTGCCAGCGTTTCACGGGACAGGGGCGTCTATGGCTACACCTTC. Translation gives CASVSRDRGVYGYTF.